What follows are 23 T cell receptor beta chains derived from one specimen sequenced in a study of T cells in Graves' hyperthyroidism and ophthalmopathy. RNA transcripts were the template for amplifying TCR beta CDR3 regions. The study used the HTBI primer set for a first-round RT-PCR of the TCR CDR3. TCRdb re-called the multiplex PCR reads with MiXCR, one entry per CDR3 protein. The sample records 600,000 to 650,000 distinct CDR3 sequences, 20% to 25% being singletons. The source material was blood. Every receptor here comes from a young man with Graves' ophthalmopathy.

This clonotype was found a few times. J is TRBJ2-1 and V is TRBV27; 12 bases are a match to TRBD2. Germline CDR1 MNHEY, CDR2 SMNVEV (reference sequence). V gave up 6 bases and J gave up 6 bases; unmatched junction bases: 9. This CDR3 is built from 16 residues. The CDR3 sequence: CASRSPGTSGPNEQFF. The CDR3 nucleotides read TGTGCCAGCAGATCACCCGGGACTAGCGGGCCCAATGAGCAGTTCTTC.

The J gene is TRBJ2-7, the V gene TRBV14; TRBD1 matches at 8 bases. The V gene end was trimmed by 3 bases and the J gene end by 9 bases; junction bases not matched to a gene: 13. The CDR3 spans 15 residues. Germline V lookup: CDR1 SGHDN, CDR2 FVKESK. DNA of the CDR3: TGTGCCAGCAGCCAGGACAGGGCCCCATCCTATCTGCAGTACTTC. It encodes CASSQDRAPSYLQYF.

The rearrangement links TRBV28 to TRBJ2-2; D is unresolved. The V end was cut by 2 bases, the J end by 4 bases, with 8 bases between. The CDR3 is 14 residues long. The germline CDR1 and CDR2 sequences are MDHEN and SYDVKM. The CDR3, as DNA: TGTGCCAGCAGTTTAACGAGGCGCACCGGGGAGCTGTTTTTT. Translating gives CASSLTRRTGELFF.

This clonotype was seen at least ten times. Given a much more abundant clone one base away, this may be a read error. V gene TRBV7-9 combines with J gene TRBJ2-7; 11 bases are a match to TRBD1. Germline CDR1 and CDR2: SEHNR and FQNEAQ (reference sequence). This CDR3 is built from 13 residues. Here the CDR3 reads CASNLGTGGEQYF. CDR3 DNA: TGTGCCAGCAACTTAGGGACAGGGGGCGAGCAGTACTTC.

The chain couples TRBV4-2 to TRBJ2-4, with D unclear. V was clipped by 4 bases and J by 7 bases, with 5 bases between them. Per germline, CDR1 LGHNA and CDR2 YNFKEQ. This CDR3 is built from 11 residues. CDR3: CASSPTNIQYF. The CDR3, as DNA: TGTGCCAGCAGCCCCACCAACATTCAGTACTTC.

The chain uses TRBV7-3 and TRBJ2-7; TRBD2 aligns across 9 bases. CDR3 size: 15 residues. The V segment lost 6 bases and the J segment 0 bases; nucleotides outside the gene matches: 6. Per the germline V gene, CDR1 is SGHTA and CDR2 is FQGTGA. This CDR3 reads CASSQSGRNSYEQYF. Written as DNA, the CDR3 is TGTGCCAGCAGTCAGAGCGGGAGGAACTCCTACGAGCAGTACTTC.

With regard to this clonotype: At one end the junction does not follow the germline gene, possibly because of a read error. The J gene is TRBJ2-2, the V gene TRBV20-1; tentative D call: TRBD2 (6 bases). CDR1 and CDR2 (germline): DFQATT, SNEGSKA (reference sequence). The CDR3 has 15 residues. CDR3 protein: CSARILATNTGGLFF. DNA for the CDR3: TGCAGTGCTAGAATTTTGGCGACGAACACCGGGGGGCTGTTTTTT.

The genes are TRBV4-3 and TRBJ2-1; D may be TRBD2 (6 bases). Trimming took off 0 bases at V and 3 bases at J, with 12 bases between the two ends. The CDR3 covers 16 residues. Germline V gene data show CDR1 as LGHNA and CDR2 as YSLEER. CDR3: CASSQDGRGRYNEQFF. The CDR3 region has the DNA TGCGCCAGCAGCCAAGACGGGCGGGGTCGCTACAATGAGCAGTTCTTC.

The CDR3 DNA reads as TGTGCCAGCAGCTTAGATCTAGCGGAGCCCTCCTACGAGCAGTACTTC. Its translation: CASSLDLAEPSYEQYF. The chain carries TRBV7-9 and TRBJ2-7, with 7 bases aligning to TRBD2. Trimming took 1 base from V and 0 from J; bases not matched to a gene: 6. The CDR3 contains 16 residues. Germline-derived CDR1 and CDR2 are SEHNR and FQNEAQ (reference sequence).

This clonotype was recorded at least ten times. The chain recombines TRBV3-1 with TRBJ2-4; D is unresolved. Per the germline V gene, CDR1 is LGHDT and CDR2 is YNNKEL (reference sequence). Trimming stripped 1 base from V and 6 bases from J, with 16 bases between. There are 16 residues in the CDR3. The chain's CDR3 is CASSQAEKSPGNIQYF. The CDR3 DNA sequence: TGTGCCAGCAGCCAAGCAGAAAAGTCCCCTGGAAACATTCAGTACTTC. The whole variable domain, remainder taken from reference TRBV3-1 and TRBJ2-4, is DTAVSQTPKYLVTQMGNDKSIKCEQNLGHDTMYWYKQDSKKFLKIMFSYNNKELIINETVPNRFSPKSPDKAHLNLHINSLELGDSAVYFCASSQAEKSPGNIQYFGAGTRLSVL.

This clonotype was seen repeatedly, ten times or more. V usage is TRBV12-3 or TRBV12-4 and J usage is TRBJ2-1; possible D gene TRBD1, 7 bases. The CDR3 totals 17 residues. The V end lost 5 bases, the J end lost 4 bases, and 21 bases lay between the germline ends. As DNA, the CDR3 is TGTGCCAGCAGTCTGGGACTCAGGGACAGACCTTACAATGAGCAGTTCTTC. Translation gives CASSLGLRDRPYNEQFF.

This clonotype was detected many times. The chain has TRBV20-1 and TRBJ1-5; no firm D call. The CDR3 runs to 10 residues. V gave up 3 bases and J gave up 5 bases, with 2 bases separating them. The V gene's germline CDR1 is DFQATT and CDR2 SNEGSKA (reference sequence). The CDR3 reads CSASDQPQHF. CDR3 DNA sequence: TGCAGTGCTAGTGATCAGCCCCAGCATTTT.

This clonotype has only a few counts. The V gene is TRBV28, the J gene TRBJ2-4; D possibly corresponds to TRBD1 (6 bases). Germline V lookup: CDR1 MDHEN, CDR2 SYDVKM. Trimming cost V 7 bases and J 1 base, with 14 bases left between them. CDR3 size: 15 residues. In DNA, the CDR3 is TGTGCCAGCACCCGACAGGAGATTGCCAAAAACATTCAGTACTTC. Residues: CASTRQEIAKNIQYF.

This clonotype appeared once. V gene TRBV4-2 combines with J gene TRBJ2-7; 8 nucleotides match TRBD1. In germline, CDR1 is LGHNA, CDR2 YNFKEQ. This CDR3 contains 15 residues. The ends lost 4 bases at V and 4 bases at J; junction bases unmatched: 9. DNA of the CDR3: TGTGCCAGCAGCCTTAGGACAGGGAAGGAATACGAGCAGTACTTC. Amino acids: CASSLRTGKEYEQYF.

This clonotype was detected ten times or more. This chain joins TRBV7-2 and TRBJ2-4; TRBD1 or TRBD2 may be the D gene (5 bases each). V was pared by 1 base and J by 0 bases, with 16 bases between. The CDR3 covers 18 residues. Germline values: CDR1 SGHTA, CDR2 FQGNSA. CDR3 sequence (DNA): TGTGCCAGCAGCTTAGGTCCTTTCTGGGGGTTAGCCAAAAACATTCAGTACTTC. Translation: CASSLGPFWGLAKNIQYF.

This clonotype has ten or more counts. The chain has TRBV20-1 and TRBJ2-3; D not resolved. V lost 7 bases and J 6 bases, leaving 11 bases between the germline ends. The CDR3 is made up of 11 amino acids. Per germline, CDR1 DFQATT and CDR2 SNEGSKA (reference sequence). The CDR3 sequence is CSGQKTDTQYF. The CDR3, as DNA: TGCAGTGGTCAAAAGACGGATACGCAGTATTTT.

The chain employs TRBV2 and TRBJ1-2, with D unresolved. The CDR3 covers 11 residues. Germline V CDR1 and CDR2: SNHLY, FYNNEI. V lost 4 bases, J lost 4 bases, and 4 bases lay in between. CDR3 amino acids: CASSGFYGYTF. The CDR3 nucleotides read TGTGCCAGCAGTGGATTCTATGGCTACACCTTC.

This clonotype was seen repeatedly, ten times or more. This chain connects TRBV6-5 to TRBJ1-2, with D possibly TRBD1 on 6 matching bases. The length of the CDR3 is 16 residues. V was clipped by 0 bases and J by 4 bases, with 15 bases between them. CDR1 and CDR2 from the germline V gene are MNHEY and SVGAGI. CDR3 amino acids: CASSYSISGAGYGYTF. The CDR3 DNA is TGTGCCAGCAGTTACTCGATATCAGGGGCCGGCTATGGCTACACCTTC.

This clonotype has just a few counts. The chain couples TRBV9 to TRBJ2-7, with D perhaps being TRBD1 or TRBD2 (5 bases each). This CDR3 comprises 15 residues. V was shortened by 4 bases and J by 0 bases, with 14 bases between the two germline ends. Germline V gene lookup returns CDR1 SGDLS and CDR2 YYNGEE. The CDR3 spells CASSRGETLSYEQYF. Here the CDR3 DNA reads TGTGCCAGCAGCCGAGGGGAGACCCTCTCCTACGAGCAGTACTTC. The complete variable domain, with remaining parts taken from reference TRBV9 and TRBJ2-7, reads DSGVTQTPKHLITATGQRVTLRCSPRSGDLSVYWYQQSLDQGLQFLIQYYNGEERAKGNILERFSAQQFPDLHSELNLSSLELGDSALYFCASSRGETLSYEQYFGPGTRLTVT.

This clonotype was picked up many times. The chain joins TRBV13 to TRBJ2-1; 9 nucleotides align to TRBD2. CDR1 is PRHDT, CDR2 FYEKMQ, per germline (reference sequence). The CDR3 has 15 amino acids. The ends lost 9 bases at V and 0 bases at J; junction bases unmatched: 6. Here the CDR3 DNA reads TGTGCCAGTGTAGCGGGAGCTACCTCCTACAATGAGCAGTTCTTC. Residues: CASVAGATSYNEQFF.

This clonotype appeared a few times. The V call is TRBV9, the J call TRBJ1-1, with D maybe TRBD1 (6 bases). This CDR3 has 14 residues. V lost 5 bases and J 1 base, leaving 12 bases between the germline ends. Germline V gene data show CDR1 as SGDLS and CDR2 as YYNGEE. CDR3 in DNA: TGTGCCAGCAGAGGGGGGGCGAGGAACACTGAAGCTTTCTTT. Residues: CASRGGARNTEAFF.

The chain combines TRBV24-1 with TRBJ2-2; D tentatively fits TRBD1 or TRBD2 (5 bases each). The CDR3 runs to 15 residues. V lost 9 bases and J 3 bases, leaving 16 bases between the germline ends. Per the germline V gene, CDR1 is KGHDR and CDR2 is SFDVKD. CDR3 in DNA: TGTGCCACCTCGAAGGGGAGCTATGACACCGGGGAGCTGTTTTTT. It codes for CATSKGSYDTGELFF.

The chain uses TRBV6-1 and TRBJ1-2; D is unresolved. V lost 5 bases to trimming and J lost 1 base, with 17 bases between them. In germline, CDR1 is MNHNS, CDR2 SASEGT. The CDR3 runs to 16 residues. CDR3 nucleotides: TGTGCCAGCAGTCAGTTACTCATCCCATTTAACTATGGCTACACCTTC. Its translation is CASSQLLIPFNYGYTF.